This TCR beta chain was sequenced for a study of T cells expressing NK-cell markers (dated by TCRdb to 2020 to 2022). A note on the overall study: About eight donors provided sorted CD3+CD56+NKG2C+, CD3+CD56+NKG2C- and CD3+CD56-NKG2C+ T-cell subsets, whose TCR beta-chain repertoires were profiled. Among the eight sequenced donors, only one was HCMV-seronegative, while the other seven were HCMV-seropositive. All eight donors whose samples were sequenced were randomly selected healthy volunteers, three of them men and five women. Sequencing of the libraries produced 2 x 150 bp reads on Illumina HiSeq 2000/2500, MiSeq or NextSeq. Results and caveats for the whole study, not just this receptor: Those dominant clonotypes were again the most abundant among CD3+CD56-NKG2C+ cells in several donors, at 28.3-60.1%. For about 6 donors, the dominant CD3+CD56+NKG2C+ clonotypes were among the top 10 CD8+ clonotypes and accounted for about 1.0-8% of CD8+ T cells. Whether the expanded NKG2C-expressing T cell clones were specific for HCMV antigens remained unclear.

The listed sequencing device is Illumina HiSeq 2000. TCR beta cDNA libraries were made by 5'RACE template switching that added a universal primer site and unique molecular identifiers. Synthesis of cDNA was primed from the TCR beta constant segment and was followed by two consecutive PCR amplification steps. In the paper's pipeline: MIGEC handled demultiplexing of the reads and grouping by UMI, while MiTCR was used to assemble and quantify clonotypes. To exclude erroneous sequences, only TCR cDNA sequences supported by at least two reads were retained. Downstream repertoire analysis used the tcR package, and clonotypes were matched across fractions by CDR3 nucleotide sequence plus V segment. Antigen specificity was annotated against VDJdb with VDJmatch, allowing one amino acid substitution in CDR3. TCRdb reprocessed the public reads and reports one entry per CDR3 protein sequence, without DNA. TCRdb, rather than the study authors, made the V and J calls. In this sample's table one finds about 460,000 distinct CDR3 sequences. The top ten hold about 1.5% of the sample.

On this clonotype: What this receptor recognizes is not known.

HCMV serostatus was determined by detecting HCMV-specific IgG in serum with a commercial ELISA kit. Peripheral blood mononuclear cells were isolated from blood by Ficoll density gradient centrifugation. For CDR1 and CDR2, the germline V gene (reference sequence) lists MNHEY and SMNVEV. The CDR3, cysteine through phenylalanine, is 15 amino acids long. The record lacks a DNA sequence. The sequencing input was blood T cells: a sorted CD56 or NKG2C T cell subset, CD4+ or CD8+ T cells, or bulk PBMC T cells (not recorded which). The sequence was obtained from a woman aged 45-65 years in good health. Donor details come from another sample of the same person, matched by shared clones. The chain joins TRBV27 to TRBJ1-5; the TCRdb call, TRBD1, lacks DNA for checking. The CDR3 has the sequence CASSLVSGGNQPQHF.